A single sample gave rise to the 6 T cell receptor beta chains below, sequenced in a study of T cells after yellow fever vaccination. MiXCR, run by TCRdb on the 5' RACE reads, gives a single entry per CDR3 protein. The top ten clones hold around a quarter of a sample with around 330,000 distinct CDR3 sequences, around 4% of them seen once. Source: PBMCs, taken on the day of the yellow fever booster vaccination. The receptor source for this set is a young man who received the YFV17D yellow fever vaccine.

The chain carries TRBV7-2 and TRBJ1-1; 8 positions agree with TRBD1. The germline gives CDR1 SGHTA, CDR2 FQGNSA. The CDR3 contains 14 residues. J gave up 5 bases and V 5 bases, and 7 bases lay outside the gene matches. The CDR3 sequence is CASSATGVLTEAFF. Here the CDR3 DNA reads TGTGCCAGCAGCGCGACAGGGGTTCTGACTGAAGCTTTCTTT.

The chain joins TRBV11-1 to TRBJ2-5; D is possibly TRBD2 (6 bases). In germline, CDR1 is SGHAT, CDR2 FQDESV (reference sequence). The CDR3 is 15 residues long. V was shortened by 5 bases and J by 0 bases, with 13 bases between the two germline ends. In DNA form, the CDR3 reads TGTGCCAGCAGCCCACCGGGACTCCACCAAGAGACCCAGTACTTC. Encoded protein: CASSPPGLHQETQYF.

This clonotype was picked up many times. V and J are TRBV28 and TRBJ2-6; D is uncertain. CDR3 length equals 14 residues. Germline V gene lookup returns CDR1 MDHEN and CDR2 SYDVKM. The V end was cut by 4 bases, the J end by 2 bases, with 6 bases between. In DNA, the CDR3 is TGTGCCAGCAGTTCCATCCCTGGGGCCAACGTCCTGACTTTC. Residues: CASSSIPGANVLTF.

This clonotype occurred many times. The rearrangement uses TRBV7-2 and TRBJ1-2; weak D call: TRBD1 (5 bases). The CDR3 has 13 residues. The V end was cut by 8 bases, the J end by 8 bases, with 18 bases between. Germline V gene data show CDR1 as SGHTA and CDR2 as FQGNSA. The CDR3 region is CASSPGISQGYTF. CDR3 nucleotide sequence: TGTGCCAGCTCCCCAGGGATCTCACAGGGCTACACCTTC.

This clonotype was seen ten or more times. The chain employs TRBV5-6 and TRBJ1-6; D is uncertain. The CDR3 has 13 residues. From germline, CDR1 is SGHDT and CDR2 YYEEEE. Trimming pared 2 bases from V and 5 bases from J, leaving 5 bases between. CDR3 DNA: TGTGCCAGCAGCTTCAGAGATAATTCACCCCTCCACTTT. Amino acids: CASSFRDNSPLHF.

In this sample, this clonotype turned up many times. V and J are TRBV28 and TRBJ2-5; a weak D match, TRBD1 (5 bases). Between the trimmed V and J ends, which lost 6 bases and 5 bases, there was a span of 10 bases. From germline, CDR1 is MDHEN and CDR2 SYDVKM. The CDR3 covers 12 residues. The CDR3 spells CASSSPGETQYF. The CDR3 DNA follows: TGTGCCAGCAGCAGCCCAGGGGAGACCCAGTACTTC.